Listed here are 5 T cell receptor beta chains from one sample, sequenced in a study of PD-1 blockade in classical Hodgkin lymphoma. This table comes from immunoSEQ multiplex PCR, and its TCRdb copy is limited to in-frame clones, with some not included. The profile shows 3,500 to 4,500 clones, roughly three fifths of them singletons. Time point denoted: cycle 4 day 1 (C4D1), after more than five weeks of nivolumab. All the patients suffered relapse after autologous stem cell transplantation, and brentuximab vedotin exposure differed. Isolated CD8+ T cells were derived from thawed PBMCs through magnetic negative selection. This sample comprised CD8+ T cells from blood, obtained before the fourth cycle of nivolumab. The receptors were sampled from a human donor with classical Hodgkin lymphoma.

This clone was seen only once. The chain joins TRBV7-8 to TRBJ2-2, with D possibly matching TRBD1 (6 bases). This CDR3 region has 13 residues. CDR1 is SGHVS and CDR2 is FQNEAQ in the germline V gene. With 7 bases removed from V and 4 bases from J, the gap between germline ends came to 10 bases. CDR3 in amino acids: CASIYRVTGELFF. The CDR3, as DNA: TGTGCCAGCATATACAGGGTCACCGGGGAGCTGTTTTTT.

The CDR3 loop is CASSLYRGTEAFF. DNA of the CDR3: TGCGCCAGCAGCCTATACAGGGGAACTGAAGCTTTCTTT. V usage is TRBV4-3 and J usage is TRBJ1-1, with 7 positions matching TRBD1. Germline CDR1 is LGHNA and CDR2 is YSLEER. With V trimmed by 4 bases and J by 5 bases, 4 bases remained unmatched. This CDR3 spans 13 amino acids.

This sequence joins TRBV6-1 and TRBJ2-7; TRBD2 is a possible D gene (5 bases). The CDR3 sequence is 11 residues long. Per the germline V gene, CDR1 is MNHNS and CDR2 is SASEGT. V lost 8 bases and J lost 3, with 8 bases in between. This CDR3 reads CASGGLYEQYF. DNA of the CDR3: TGTGCCAGCGGAGGCCTCTACGAGCAGTACTTC.

This clone was observed a single time. The V and J genes are TRBV7-8 and TRBJ2-7, with 9 bases aligning to TRBD1. Germline V lookup: CDR1 SGHVS, CDR2 FQNEAQ. Trimming at V came to 3 bases and at J to 5 bases, leaving 14 bases not matched to a gene. CDR3 length: 17 amino acids. CDR3 loop: CASSLVGRRTGEDEQYF. In DNA form, the CDR3 reads TGTGCCAGCAGCTTGGTGGGAAGAAGGACAGGGGAGGACGAGCAGTACTTC.

This chain connects TRBV6-5 to TRBJ2-2; no definite D call. Trimming pared 9 bases from V and 7 bases from J, leaving 9 bases between. The CDR3 length is 11 residues. Germline V gene lookup returns CDR1 MNHEY and CDR2 SVGAGI. The CDR3 reads CASWVNGELFF. CDR3 DNA sequence: TGTGCCAGTTGGGTAAACGGGGAGCTGTTTTTT.